The next 5 T cell receptor beta chains were all read from a single sample in a study of T cells in Graves' hyperthyroidism and ophthalmopathy. Authors of the study amplified TCR beta CDR3 regions from RNA transcripts. In the first-round RT-PCR of the TCR CDR3, the HTBI primer set was used. TCRdb fed the multiplex PCR reads into MiXCR, producing one record per CDR3 protein. The sample holds approximately 700,000 distinct CDR3 sequences, 45% seen once. Sample: peripheral blood or thyroid tissue (not recorded which). The origin of the receptors is an adult man with Graves' disease, either hyperthyroidism or ophthalmopathy (not recorded which).

The rearrangement uses TRBV29-1 and TRBJ2-1; D is uncertain. The CDR3 spans 16 residues. The V gene lost 4 bases and the J gene lost 5 bases, with 21 bases spanning the gap. Germline CDR1 reads SQVTM; CDR2 reads ANQGSEA. The CDR3 DNA reads as TGCAGCGTTGTTGGAACAGTCCCGAAGGGAAACAATGAGCAGTTCTTC. Its protein product is CSVVGTVPKGNNEQFF.

The chain combines TRBV11-2 with TRBJ1-5; D is ambiguous. From germline, CDR1 is SGHAT and CDR2 FQNNGV. The V gene lost 6 bases and the J gene lost 0 bases, with 12 bases spanning the gap. This CDR3 is built from 15 residues. The CDR3 DNA reads as TGTGCCAGCAGTGTTTCCGAGTATAGCAATCAGCCCCAGCATTTT. Its translation: CASSVSEYSNQPQHF.

This clonotype was detected only a few times. This rearrangement joins TRBV7-2 to TRBJ2-7; 10 nucleotides align to TRBD1. Trimming took 5 bases from V and 1 from J; bases not matched to a gene: 8. The CDR3 runs to 16 residues. Germline V lookup: CDR1 SGHTA, CDR2 FQGNSA. CDR3 sequence (DNA): TGTGCCAGCAGCCCCGGGACAGGGGTGGTATCCTACGAGCAGTACTTC. This codes for CASSPGTGVVSYEQYF.

This clonotype was seen repeatedly, ten times or more. The chain joins TRBV2 to TRBJ1-1; tentative D call: TRBD1 (5 bases). With 2 bases removed from V and 8 bases from J, the gap between germline ends came to 15 bases. The germline CDR1 and CDR2 sequences are SNHLY and FYNNEI. This CDR3 comprises 14 residues. The CDR3 DNA is TGTGCCAGCAGTGAACAGGGACTAACCCTCGAAGCTTTCTTT. The encoded protein is CASSEQGLTLEAFF.

This clonotype was detected only once. As the CDR3 is not closed by the conserved phenylalanine or tryptophan, this likely results from a read error. The chain employs TRBV29-1 and TRBJ1-1; a possible D gene is TRBD1 (5 bases). V lost 8 bases, J lost 4 bases, and 14 bases lay in between. Germline V gives CDR1 SQVTM, CDR2 ANQGSEA. The CDR3 extends over 12 amino acids. The CDR3 DNA reads as TGCAGCCCCTCGGACATAGGCACTGAAGCTTTCTCT. Amino acid sequence: CSPSDIGTEAFS.